What follows is one T cell receptor beta chain and its context. Its antigen is unknown. No much larger clone exists at a distance of one base, and base qualities are not known. This record comes from a study of Tregs in tolerant kidney transplant recipients (dated by TCRdb to about 2019). At the level of the whole study: Transplants used related donors with nonmyeloablative bone marrow transplantation; mixed chimerism was transient in the human trials. The study used TCRbeta sequencing to identify donor-specific regulatory T cells before combined kidney and bone marrow transplantation, then tracked those cells after transplant. What the study reported, not specific to this receptor: Because only a small number of patients were included, the study had limitations, and the results will need to be validated in larger populations as well as under other immunosuppression protocols. For some patients, the PCR primers changed as time went on, which meant samples from those patients could not be compared with one another at the nucleotide level. Although technical replication error seemed to be minimal, the question of biological reproducibility was not addressed directly. The most biologically relevant and donor-specific TCRbeta repertoire appeared to be identified by expanding Tregs with activated donor B cells. Donor-specific Treg expansion exceeded global Treg expansion in tolerant patients, suggesting antigen-driven rather than nonspecific expansion.

Interpreted using the paper, the time point label stands for: blood sample drawn before combined kidney and bone marrow transplant. Thawed PBMCs were FACS-sorted into unstimulated Tregs (CD4+CD25+CD127-), CD4+ non-Tregs (CD4+CD25-), CD4 cells and CD8 cells. Patients were 4 combined kidney and bone marrow transplant recipients from the ITN036ST trial, and only these trial subjects had samples available. Healthy control blood was processed to PBMCs with a Ficoll density gradient and then cryopreserved, whereas patient PBMCs were collected both before and after transplant. The CDR3 runs 13 residues from the cysteine to the phenylalanine. The kept DNA is CDR3 alone, 39 bases in frame from the first base. V trim: 4 bases; J trim: 6 bases; unmatched bases: 4. CDR1 and CDR2 (SGDLS, YYNGEE) derive from the germline V gene. Genomic DNA was extracted from sorted cells with the QIAGEN DNeasy Blood and Tissue Kit for TCRbeta CDR3 sequencing. Through immunoSEQ, high-throughput TCRbeta CDR3 sequencing was done commercially, including PCR amplification with internal controls and bias correction. On the authors' methods: Unique productive TCRbeta sequences were defined by CDR3 nucleotide sequence where primers matched, otherwise by CDR3 amino acid sequence with Vbeta and Jbeta genes. As a correction for sorting error, sequences shared between sorted populations at a frequency ratio of 2:1 or less were discarded, and the remaining shared sequences were assigned to the higher population. A sequence was defined as donor-reactive if the sequence was expanded at least 5-fold in CFSE-low cells compared with unstimulated cells and had a frequency of at least 0.01% in CFSE-low cells. Jensen-Shannon divergence calculated on the top 100 TCRbeta sequences ranked by frequency was used to measure repertoire divergence. When a sample had multiple sequencing runs, each run was corrected for sorting error separately and the runs were then pooled. Here the immuneACCESS table is served through TCRdb, limited to in-frame sequences with V and J called. Missing clones are a known gap in these copies; in checked studies unresolved V genes cover under half, and the rest lacks a known reason. V and J calls and clone size are copied from that table; D and trimming were computed from the DNA. For this sample there are roughly 66,000 clones; roughly 92% appear just once. Clones ranked in the top ten supply 9.5% to 13% of the sample.

The clonotype originates from a human donor who received a combined kidney and bone marrow transplant. The sequence joins TRBV9 to TRBJ1-2, and TRBD1 matches 9 of the central bases. This specimen was CD8+ T cells from blood, taken before the transplant. The CDR3 corresponds to CASSPGQGNGYTF. DNA sequence: TGTGCCAGCAGCCCCGGACAGGGGAATGGCTACACCTTC.